This is a list of T cell receptor beta chains from one sample in a study of T cell responses to AZD1222 COVID-19 vaccine. Profiled with immunoSEQ multiplex PCR; TCRdb holds only in-frame clones, not every one. The sample holds approximately 110,000 clones, around 87% seen once. The material was peripheral blood, obtained on day 0 of AZD1222 vaccination. The receptors come from an adult in good health. Both conserved end residues are part of each CDR3. D genes are given only for firm matches. Only part of the rows carry a size: once, few, many, or a class if the clone is expanded.

>TRBV2|TRBD1|TRBJ1-4|-
TGTGCCAGCAGTCGAACAGGGGGCGCCACTAATGAAAAACTGTTTTTT
CASSRTGGATNEKLFF
>TRBV5-6|TRBD1|TRBJ1-2|-
TGTGCCAGCAGCTTTTATACAGGGGGCCCCTCTGGTGGCTACACCTTC
CASSFYTGGPSGGYTF
>TRBV9|-|TRBJ2-2|-
TGTGCCAGCACCAGGGGTACAGGGCTTTGGACCGGGGAGCTGTTTTTT
CASTRGTGLWTGELFF
>TRBV2|-|TRBJ1-1|-
TGTGCCAGCAGTAAGCAGGGGACTGAAGCTTTCTTT
CASSKQGTEAFF
>TRBV5-4|-|TRBJ2-1|-
TGTGCCAGCAGCTTGGGAGGGTCGGGCGATGAGCAGTTCTTC
CASSLGGSGDEQFF
>TRBV5-4|-|TRBJ2-3|-
TGTGCCAGCAGCCCTGGACACTTCACAGATACGCAGTATTTT
CASSPGHFTDTQYF
>TRBV2|TRBD1|TRBJ1-4|-
TGTGCCAGCAGTACGACAGGGCCTCATGAAAAACTGTTTTTT
CASSTTGPHEKLFF
>TRBV24-1|-|TRBJ1-1|-
TGTGCCACCAGTGACCCCGACAGAGTGAACACTGAAGCTTTCTTT
CATSDPDRVNTEAFF
>TRBV5-1|-|TRBJ1-1|-
TGCGCCAGCAGCACCGCACTAGACACTGAAGCTTTCTTT
CASSTALDTEAFF
>TRBV19|-|TRBJ1-2|once
TGTGCCAGTAGTATATTGGCGGGAGGTTATGGCTACACCTTC
CASSILAGGYGYTF
>TRBV5-1|-|TRBJ2-1|-
TGCGCCAGCAGCTTGGCCGCTGGGAATGAGCAGTTCTTC
CASSLAAGNEQFF
>TRBV18|-|TRBJ2-1|-
TGTGCCAGCTCACCGCCTATGACAGGCTTGTCGTTCTTC
CASSPPMTGLSFF
>TRBV3-1/TRBV3-2|-|TRBJ1-1|once
TGTGCCAGCTCTGGATTAACCGGCACTGAAGCTTTCTTT
CASSGLTGTEAFF
>TRBV11-3|-|TRBJ2-3|-
TGTGCCAGCAGCTCGTCCACGGGAGAATCTGGTGATACGCAGTATTTT
CASSSSTGESGDTQYF
>TRBV6-5|-|TRBJ1-2|-
TGTGCCAGCAGTCGGCCGGGACCCAGGGACTACACCTTC
CASSRPGPRDYTF
>TRBV6-6|-|TRBJ2-1|-
TGTGCCAGCCTGGCGGGACAAGGAGACAATGAGCAGTTCTTC
CASLAGQGDNEQFF
>TRBV19|-|TRBJ1-3|-
TGTGCCAGTAGTATCGGGGGGAGAGGAAACACCATATATTTT
CASSIGGRGNTIYF
>TRBV7-8|-|TRBJ1-2|-
TGTGCCAGCAGCTTAAGTCGTTTTCAGGCCGACCCCTCTAACTATGGCTACACCTTC
CASSLSRFQADPSNYGYTF
>TRBV7-9|-|TRBJ1-2|-
TGTGCCAGCAGCCGACGGGAGTATGGCTACACCTTC
CASSRREYGYTF
>TRBV12-3/TRBV12-4|-|TRBJ2-7|-
TGTGCCAGCTCAGTTGGGCTATCCTACGAGCAGTACTTC
CASSVGLSYEQYF
>TRBV7-2|-|TRBJ1-4|-
TGTGCCAGCAGCTTATTCCCGCCAGGGCTTAATGAAAAACTGTTTTTT
CASSLFPPGLNEKLFF
>TRBV2|TRBD2|TRBJ2-5|-
TGTGCCAGCAGTCCAGGTGGGGCGGGACTAGAGGGGGAGACCCAGTACTTC
CASSPGGAGLEGETQYF
>TRBV18|TRBD1|TRBJ2-2|-
TGTGCCAGCTCACCACCGACAGGGAAGACCGGGGAGCTGTTTTTT
CASSPPTGKTGELFF
>TRBV6-4|TRBD2|TRBJ2-2|-
TGTGCCAGCAGTGTAGAGAGCGGGAGTGGCACCGGGGAGCTGTTTTTT
CASSVESGSGTGELFF